This T cell receptor (beta chain) was captured in a study of Ad26.COV2.S vaccination and SARS-CoV-2 variants. Findings and limits, study-wide: The authors reported substantial breadth in spike-specific CD8+ and CD4+ T cell responses after vaccination.

The treatment denotes: approximately 18 received Ad26.COV2.S at low or high dose, single or two shots; about 5 received placebo; per-sample allocation not given. Samples were taken on day 63 after the first vaccine or placebo injection. Germline CDR1 and CDR2: LNHDA and SQIVND (reference sequence). Trimming stripped 3 bases from V and 3 bases from J, with 14 bases between. CDR3 size: 16 residues. Worth noting for this clone: The antigen remains unidentified.

TCRdb keeps only in-frame clones here, not all; method: immunoSEQ multiplex PCR. Of about 680,000 clones listed, roughly 90% were seen once; the top ten hold roughly 1.5%. Material: peripheral blood, obtained in a trial of Ad26.COV2.S vaccine versus placebo. The gene calls are TRBV19 and TRBJ2-2; D may correspond to TRBD1 or TRBD2 (5 bases each). The clonotype comes from a person between 18 and 65 years old who received the Ad26.COV2.S COVID-19 vaccine or a placebo. The CDR3 protein is CASSMSALGDTGELFF. The CDR3 region has the DNA TGTGCCAGTAGTATGTCAGCTTTGGGGGACACCGGGGAGCTGTTTTTT.